This passage covers 10 T cell receptor beta chains from one sample sequenced in a study of T-cell memory formation after mild COVID-19. MiXCR, run by TCRdb on the 5' RACE reads, gives a single entry per CDR3 protein. Of 400,000 to 550,000 distinct CDR3 sequences in the sample, around a quarter were seen once. Material: PBMCs or a T cell subset sorted from them (not recorded which). The receptors derive from an adult woman who had mild COVID-19 (a few samples of this study predate the infection). Cell type and time point are not known.

A few counts support this clonotype. This chain connects TRBV12-3 or TRBV12-4 to TRBJ2-3; D possibly matches TRBD1 or TRBD2 (6 bases each). CDR3 length: 15 residues. Trimming left V 3 bases short and J 2 bases short, with 12 bases between. In DNA, the CDR3 is TGTGCCAGCAGTTTTGGCGGGACAACCACAGATACGCAGTATTTT. Protein sequence: CASSFGGTTTDTQYF.

The chain couples TRBV7-9 to TRBJ1-1; possible D gene TRBD1, 6 bases. The CDR3 totals 14 residues. Germline assignment: CDR1 SEHNR and CDR2 FQNEAQ (reference sequence). The ends were cut back, 10 bases at V and 0 bases at J, with 15 bases in the middle. CDR3 nucleotides: TGTGCCACCCCGGGGGCTGGAATGAACACTGAAGCTTTCTTT. Protein sequence: CATPGAGMNTEAFF.

This clonotype was counted between two and nine times. The CDR3 here is CATSETGKNTEAFF. CDR3 coding DNA: TGTGCCACCAGTGAGACGGGAAAAAACACTGAAGCTTTCTTT. The V gene is TRBV24-1, the J gene TRBJ1-1; no definite D call. Looked up from germline, CDR1 is KGHDR and CDR2 is SFDVKD. V lost 4 bases and J 2 bases, leaving 10 bases between the germline ends. This CDR3 has 14 amino acids.

As regards this clonotype: A read error may produce the germline difference seen at one junction end. The chain uses TRBV12-3 or TRBV12-4 and TRBJ2-7; possibly TRBD2 for D (6 bases). This CDR3 region has 11 residues. The CDR3 DNA reads TGTGCCAGCAGTTTGGGGGGTATCCCCATCTTC. Encoded protein: CASSLGGIPIF.

V usage is TRBV6-5 and J usage is TRBJ1-3; D gene uncertain. The V end was cut by 0 bases, the J end by 5 bases, with 8 bases between. Germline CDR1 and CDR2: MNHEY and SVGAGI. This CDR3 is built from 14 residues. CDR3 in amino acids: CASSYSIGRNTIYF. As DNA, the CDR3 is TGTGCCAGCAGTTACTCGATCGGGAGAAACACCATATATTTT.

In this sample, this clonotype turned up a few times. The chain links TRBV11-3 to TRBJ2-1; D is undetermined. Trimming pared 0 bases from V and 1 base from J, leaving 19 bases between. Germline lookup yields CDR1 SGHNT and CDR2 YENEEA. The CDR3 spans 19 residues. The CDR3 protein is CASSLEGAQFWWSYNEQFF. The CDR3 DNA follows: TGTGCCAGCAGCTTAGAAGGTGCCCAGTTCTGGTGGTCCTACAATGAGCAGTTCTTC. Looking up the rest from reference TRBV11-3 and TRBJ2-1 gives the full variable domain: EAGVVQSPRYKIIEKKQPVAFWCNPISGHNTLYWYLQNLGQGPELLIRYENEEAVDDSQLPKDRFSAERLKGVDSTLKIQPAELGDSAVYLCASSLEGAQFWWSYNEQFFGPGTRLTVL.

The V and J genes are TRBV5-1 and TRBJ1-5, with a possible D match to TRBD1 (5 bases). The CDR3 is 14 residues long. Trimming left V 4 bases short and J 6 bases short, with 14 bases between. The germline V gene encodes CDR1 SGHRS and CDR2 YFSETQ. The CDR3 DNA is TGCGCCAGCAGCGCTTCAGGGTGGCGTCAGCCCCAGCATTTT. It translates to CASSASGWRQPQHF.

This clonotype was seen repeatedly, ten times or more. The V gene is TRBV7-6, the J gene TRBJ2-7; 7 nucleotides align to TRBD1. V was clipped by 0 bases and J by 2 bases; unmatched bases: 4. Germline V gene lookup returns CDR1 SGHVS and CDR2 FNYEAQ. This CDR3 is 15 amino acids long. The CDR3 is CASSLAPGQTYEQYF. The CDR3 region has the DNA TGTGCCAGCAGCTTAGCGCCGGGACAGACCTACGAGCAGTACTTC.

This clonotype has a count of ten or more. The chain joins TRBV7-3 to TRBJ2-1; D remains ambiguous. Germline CDR1 is SGHTA and CDR2 is FQGTGA. Trimming stripped 1 base from V and 9 bases from J, with 10 bases between. The CDR3 sequence is 13 residues long. CDR3 protein: CASSLKHTGEQFF. As DNA, the CDR3 is TGTGCCAGCAGCTTAAAACACACGGGTGAGCAGTTCTTC.

The gene calls are TRBV5-1 and TRBJ1-1; possibly TRBD1 for D (5 bases). Germline loops: CDR1 SGHRS, CDR2 YFSETQ. V lost 0 bases and J lost 8, with 11 bases in between. CDR3 length equals 13 residues. CDR3 residues: CASSLAGGSEAFF. The CDR3 region has the DNA TGCGCCAGCAGCTTGGCCGGGGGGTCGGAAGCTTTCTTT.